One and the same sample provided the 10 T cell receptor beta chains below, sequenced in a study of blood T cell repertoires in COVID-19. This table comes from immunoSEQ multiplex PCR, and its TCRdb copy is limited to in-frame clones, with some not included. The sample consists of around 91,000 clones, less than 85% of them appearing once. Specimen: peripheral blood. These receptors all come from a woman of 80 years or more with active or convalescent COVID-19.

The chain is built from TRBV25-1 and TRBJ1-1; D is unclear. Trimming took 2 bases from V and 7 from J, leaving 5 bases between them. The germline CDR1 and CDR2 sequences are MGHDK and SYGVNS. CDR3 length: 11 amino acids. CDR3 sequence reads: CASSEIHEAFF. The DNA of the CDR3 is TGTGCCAGCAGTGAAATTCATGAAGCTTTCTTT.

The CDR3 is CASSPTGVYGYTF. Here the CDR3 DNA reads TGCGCCAGCAGCCCTACAGGGGTCTATGGCTACACCTTC. The V call is TRBV5-1, the J call TRBJ1-2; 7 bases map to TRBD1. This CDR3 region has 13 residues. Trimming cost V 4 bases and J 4 bases; bases outside gene matches: 4. Germline CDR1 SGHRS, CDR2 YFSETQ.

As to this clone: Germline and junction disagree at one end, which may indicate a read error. The CDR3 protein is CASSRGAADKNGYTF. The CDR3 DNA is TGTGCCAGCAGCCGTGGTGCCGCGGATAAAAATGGCTACACCTTC. V gene TRBV5-1 combines with J gene TRBJ1-2; D unresolved. The CDR3 covers 15 residues. Germline lookup yields CDR1 SGHRS and CDR2 YFSETQ.

The CDR3 DNA reads TGTGCCAGCTCACCAGGGACTAGCGGTCCCTACGAGCAGTACTTC. Translation: CASSPGTSGPYEQYF. The chain couples TRBV18 to TRBJ2-7, with 11 bases that match TRBD2. V was clipped by 2 bases and J by 2 bases; unmatched bases: 2. Germline assignment: CDR1 KGHSH and CDR2 LQKENI. The CDR3 has 15 amino acids.

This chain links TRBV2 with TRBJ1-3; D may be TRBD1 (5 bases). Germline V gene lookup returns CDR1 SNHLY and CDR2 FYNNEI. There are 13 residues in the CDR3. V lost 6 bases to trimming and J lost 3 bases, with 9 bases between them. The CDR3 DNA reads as TGTGCCAGCAGGGGGGGATTTGGAAACACCATATATTTT. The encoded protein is CASRGGFGNTIYF.

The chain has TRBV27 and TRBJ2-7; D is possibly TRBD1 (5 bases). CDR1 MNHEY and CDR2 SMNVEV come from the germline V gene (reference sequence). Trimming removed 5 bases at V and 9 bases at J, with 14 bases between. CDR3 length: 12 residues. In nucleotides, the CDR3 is TGTGCCAGCAGTCCCCCAAACAGGCGGCAGTACTTC. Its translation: CASSPPNRRQYF.

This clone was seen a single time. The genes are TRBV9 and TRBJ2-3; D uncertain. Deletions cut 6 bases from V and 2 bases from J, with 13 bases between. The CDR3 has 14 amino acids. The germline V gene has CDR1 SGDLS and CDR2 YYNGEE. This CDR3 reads CASTVDADTDTQYF. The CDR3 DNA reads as TGTGCCAGCACCGTTGACGCGGACACAGATACGCAGTATTTT.

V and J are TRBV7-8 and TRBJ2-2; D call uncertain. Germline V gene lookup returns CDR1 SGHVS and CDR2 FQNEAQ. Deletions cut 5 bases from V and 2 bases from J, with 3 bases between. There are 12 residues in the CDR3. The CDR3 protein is CASSPNTGELFF. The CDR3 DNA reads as TGTGCCAGCAGCCCAAACACCGGGGAGCTGTTTTTT.

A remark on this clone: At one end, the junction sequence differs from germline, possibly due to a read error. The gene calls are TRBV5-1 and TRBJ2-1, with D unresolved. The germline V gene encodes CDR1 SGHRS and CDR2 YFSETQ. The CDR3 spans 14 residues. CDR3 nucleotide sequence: TGTGCCAGCAGCGCGGTTGGCTCCAACAATGAGCAGTTCTTC. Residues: CASSAVGSNNEQFF. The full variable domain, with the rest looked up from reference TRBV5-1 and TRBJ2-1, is KAGVTQTPRYLIKTRGQQVTLSCSPISGHRSVSWYQQTPGQGLQFLFEYFSETQRNKGNFPGRFSGRQFSNSRSEMNVSTLELGDSALYLCASSAVGSNNEQFFGPGTRLTVL.

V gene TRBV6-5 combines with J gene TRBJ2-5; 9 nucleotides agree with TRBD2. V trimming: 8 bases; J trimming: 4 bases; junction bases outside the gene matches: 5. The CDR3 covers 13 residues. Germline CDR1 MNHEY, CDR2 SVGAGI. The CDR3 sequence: CASEVAGAETQYF. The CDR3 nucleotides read TGTGCCAGCGAAGTAGCGGGAGCAGAGACCCAGTACTTC.